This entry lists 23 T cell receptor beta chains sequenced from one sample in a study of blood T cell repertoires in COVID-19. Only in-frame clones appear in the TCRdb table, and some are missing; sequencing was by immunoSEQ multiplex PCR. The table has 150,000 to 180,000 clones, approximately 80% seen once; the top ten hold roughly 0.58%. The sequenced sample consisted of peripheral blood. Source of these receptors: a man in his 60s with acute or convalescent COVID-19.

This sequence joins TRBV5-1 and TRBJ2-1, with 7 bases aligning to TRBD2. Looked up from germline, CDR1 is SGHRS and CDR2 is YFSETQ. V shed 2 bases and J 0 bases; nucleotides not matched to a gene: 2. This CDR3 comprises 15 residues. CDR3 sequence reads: CASSLSGTSYNEQFF. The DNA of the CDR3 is TGCGCCAGCAGCTTAAGCGGGACCTCCTACAATGAGCAGTTCTTC.

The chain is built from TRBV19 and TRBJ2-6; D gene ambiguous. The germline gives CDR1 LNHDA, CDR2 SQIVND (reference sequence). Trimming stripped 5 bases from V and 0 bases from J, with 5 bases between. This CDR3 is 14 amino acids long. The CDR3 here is CASSPVSGANVLTF. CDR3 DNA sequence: TGTGCCAGTAGTCCAGTCTCTGGGGCCAACGTCCTGACTTTC. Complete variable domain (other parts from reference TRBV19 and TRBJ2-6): DGGITQSPKYLFRKEGQNVTLSCEQNLNHDAMYWYRQDPGQGLRLIYYSQIVNDFQKGDIAEGYSVSREKKESFPLTVTSAQKNPTAFYLCASSPVSGANVLTFGAGSRLTVL.

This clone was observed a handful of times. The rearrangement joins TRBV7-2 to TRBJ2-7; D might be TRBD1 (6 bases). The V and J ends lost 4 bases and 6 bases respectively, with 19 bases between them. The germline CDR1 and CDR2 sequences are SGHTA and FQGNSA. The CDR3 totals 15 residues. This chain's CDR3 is CASSSDSGLFLEQYF. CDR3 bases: TGTGCCAGCAGCTCGGACAGTGGTCTTTTCCTCGAGCAGTACTTC.

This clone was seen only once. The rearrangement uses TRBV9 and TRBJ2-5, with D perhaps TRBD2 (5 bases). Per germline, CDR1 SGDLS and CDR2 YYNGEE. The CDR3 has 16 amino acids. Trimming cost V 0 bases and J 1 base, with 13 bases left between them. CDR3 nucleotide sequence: TGTGCCAGCAGCGTAGGGAACAGCGGAGGCCAAGAGACCCAGTACTTC. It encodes CASSVGNSGGQETQYF. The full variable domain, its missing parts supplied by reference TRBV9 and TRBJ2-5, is DSGVTQTPKHLITATGQRVTLRCSPRSGDLSVYWYQQSLDQGLQFLIQYYNGEERAKGNILERFSAQQFPDLHSELNLSSLELGDSALYFCASSVGNSGGQETQYFGPGTRLLVL.

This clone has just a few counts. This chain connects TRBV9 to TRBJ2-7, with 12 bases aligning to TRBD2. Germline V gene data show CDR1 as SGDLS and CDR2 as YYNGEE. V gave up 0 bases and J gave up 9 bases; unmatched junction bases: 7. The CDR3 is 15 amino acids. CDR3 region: CASSVEGTSGSTQYF. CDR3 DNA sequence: TGTGCCAGCAGCGTAGAAGGGACTAGCGGGTCGACGCAGTACTTC.

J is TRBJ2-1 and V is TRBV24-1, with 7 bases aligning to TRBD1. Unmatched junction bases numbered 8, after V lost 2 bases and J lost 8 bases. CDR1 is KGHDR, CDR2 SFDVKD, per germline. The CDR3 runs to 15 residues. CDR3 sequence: CATSDSDTGADEQFF. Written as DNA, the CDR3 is TGTGCCACCAGTGATTCGGATACAGGGGCAGATGAGCAGTTCTTC.

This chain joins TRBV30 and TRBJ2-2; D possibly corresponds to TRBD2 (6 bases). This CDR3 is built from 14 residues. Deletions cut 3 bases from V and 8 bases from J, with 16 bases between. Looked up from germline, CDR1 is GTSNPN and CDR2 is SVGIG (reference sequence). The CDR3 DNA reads TGTGCCTGGAGACAGGACTACGTTCTGGGGGAGCTGTTTTTT. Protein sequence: CAWRQDYVLGELFF. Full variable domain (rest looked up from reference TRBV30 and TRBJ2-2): SQTIHQWPATLVQPVGSPLSLECTVEGTSNPNLYWYRQAAGRGLQLLFYSVGIGQISSEVPQNLSASRPQDRQFILSSKKLLLSDSGFYLCAWRQDYVLGELFFGEGSRLTVL.

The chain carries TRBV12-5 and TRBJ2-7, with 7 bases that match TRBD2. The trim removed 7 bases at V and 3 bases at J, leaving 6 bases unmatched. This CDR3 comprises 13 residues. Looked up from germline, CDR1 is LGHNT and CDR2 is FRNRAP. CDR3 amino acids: CASAAGAGYEQYF. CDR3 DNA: TGTGCTAGTGCCGCGGGAGCGGGCTACGAGCAGTACTTC.

Here the CDR3 DNA reads TGTGCCAGCAGCCCAGACAGGGGGCGAGGAGAAAAACTGTTTTTT. It specifies CASSPDRGRGEKLFF. The chain employs TRBV7-2 and TRBJ1-4; TRBD1 matches 10 bases. Germline values: CDR1 SGHTA, CDR2 FQGNSA. Germline trimming cut 5 bases from V and 8 bases from J; bases unmatched to any gene: 8. This CDR3 has 15 amino acids.

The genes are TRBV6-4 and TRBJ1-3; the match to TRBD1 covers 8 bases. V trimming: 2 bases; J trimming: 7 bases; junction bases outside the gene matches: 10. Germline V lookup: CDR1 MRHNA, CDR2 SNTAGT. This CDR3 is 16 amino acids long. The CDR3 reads CASSDPRPGGRNTIYF. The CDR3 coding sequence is TGTGCCAGCAGTGACCCCAGGCCAGGGGGCAGGAACACCATATATTTT.

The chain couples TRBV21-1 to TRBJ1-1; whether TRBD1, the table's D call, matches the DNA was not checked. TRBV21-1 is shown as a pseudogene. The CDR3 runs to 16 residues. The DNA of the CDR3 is TGTGCCAGCAGCAAAGGTGAAGGGGACAGGAACACTGAAGCTTTCTTT. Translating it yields CASSKGEGDRNTEAFF.

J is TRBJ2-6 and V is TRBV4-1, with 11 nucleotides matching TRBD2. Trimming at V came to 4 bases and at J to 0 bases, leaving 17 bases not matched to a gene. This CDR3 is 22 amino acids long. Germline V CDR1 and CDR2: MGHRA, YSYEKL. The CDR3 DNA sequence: TGCGCCAGCAGCCCTAGACAGGAAACGACTAGCGGGACGACCTCTGGGGCCAACGTCCTGACTTTC. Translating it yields CASSPRQETTSGTTSGANVLTF.

CDR3 sequence (DNA): TGTGCCAGCAGCCAAGACAGGGTCGTACGTGGCTACACCTTC. This sequence encodes CASSQDRVVRGYTF. This rearrangement joins TRBV28 to TRBJ1-2, with 7 bases aligning to TRBD1. Germline CDR1 reads MDHEN; CDR2 reads SYDVKM. Germline trimming cut 6 bases from V and 7 bases from J; bases unmatched to any gene: 11. The CDR3 contains 14 residues.

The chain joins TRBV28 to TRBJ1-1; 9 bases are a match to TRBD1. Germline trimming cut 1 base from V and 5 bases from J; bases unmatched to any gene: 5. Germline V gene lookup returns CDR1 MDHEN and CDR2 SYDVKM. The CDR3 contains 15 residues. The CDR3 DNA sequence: TGTGCCAGCAGTTTATACGGACAGGGGAAGACTGAAGCTTTCTTT. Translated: CASSLYGQGKTEAFF.

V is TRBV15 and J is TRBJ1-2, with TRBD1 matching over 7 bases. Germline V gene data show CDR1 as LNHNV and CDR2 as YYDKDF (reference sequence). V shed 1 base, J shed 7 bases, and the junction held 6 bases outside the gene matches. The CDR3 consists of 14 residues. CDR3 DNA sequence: TGTGCCACCAGCAGAGGACAGGGAGAGGCTGGCTACACCTTC. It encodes CATSRGQGEAGYTF.

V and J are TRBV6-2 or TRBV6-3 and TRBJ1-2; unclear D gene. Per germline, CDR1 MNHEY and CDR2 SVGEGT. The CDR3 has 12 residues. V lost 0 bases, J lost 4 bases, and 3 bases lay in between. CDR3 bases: TGTGCCAGCAGTTACTCCTCCTATGGCTACACCTTC. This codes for CASSYSSYGYTF.

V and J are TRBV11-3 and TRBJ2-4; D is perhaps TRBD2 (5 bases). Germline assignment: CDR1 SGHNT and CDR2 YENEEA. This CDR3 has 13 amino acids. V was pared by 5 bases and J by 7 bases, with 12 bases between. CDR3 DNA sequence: TGTGCCAGCAGCAAGGGAGTAATGAACATTCAGTACTTC. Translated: CASSKGVMNIQYF. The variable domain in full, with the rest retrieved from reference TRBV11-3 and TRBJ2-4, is EAGVVQSPRYKIIEKKQPVAFWCNPISGHNTLYWYLQNLGQGPELLIRYENEEAVDDSQLPKDRFSAERLKGVDSTLKIQPAELGDSAVYLCASSKGVMNIQYFGAGTRLSVL.

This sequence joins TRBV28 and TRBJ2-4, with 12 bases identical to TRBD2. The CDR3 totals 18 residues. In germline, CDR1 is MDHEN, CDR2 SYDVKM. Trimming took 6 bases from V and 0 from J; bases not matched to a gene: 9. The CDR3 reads CASRHSSGRVLAKNIQYF. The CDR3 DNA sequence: TGTGCCAGCAGACACTCTAGCGGGAGGGTCCTAGCCAAAAACATTCAGTACTTC.

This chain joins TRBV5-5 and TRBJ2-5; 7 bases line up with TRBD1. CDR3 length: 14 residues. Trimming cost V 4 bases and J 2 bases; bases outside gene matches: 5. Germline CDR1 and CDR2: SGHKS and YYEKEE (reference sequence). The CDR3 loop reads CASSRSGQQETQYF. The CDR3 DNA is TGTGCCAGCAGCCGATCGGGACAGCAAGAGACCCAGTACTTC.

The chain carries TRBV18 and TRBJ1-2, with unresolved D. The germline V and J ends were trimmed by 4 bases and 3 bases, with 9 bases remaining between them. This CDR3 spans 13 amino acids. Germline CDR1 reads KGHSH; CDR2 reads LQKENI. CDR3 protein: CASSQQDYYGYTF. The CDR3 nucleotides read TGTGCCAGCTCACAACAAGACTACTATGGCTACACCTTC.

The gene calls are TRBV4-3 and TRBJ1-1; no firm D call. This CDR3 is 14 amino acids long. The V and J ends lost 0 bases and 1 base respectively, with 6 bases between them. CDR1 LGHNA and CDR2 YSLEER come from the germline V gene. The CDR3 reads CASSQDTWNTEAFF. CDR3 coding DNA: TGCGCCAGCAGCCAAGACACTTGGAACACTGAAGCTTTCTTT.

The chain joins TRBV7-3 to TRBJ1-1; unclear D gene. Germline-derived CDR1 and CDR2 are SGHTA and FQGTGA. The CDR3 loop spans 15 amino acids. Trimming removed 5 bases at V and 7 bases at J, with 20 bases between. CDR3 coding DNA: TGTGCCAGCAGCCGAACGGTGGGGAGGTGGCTTGAAGCTTTCTTT. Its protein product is CASSRTVGRWLEAFF.

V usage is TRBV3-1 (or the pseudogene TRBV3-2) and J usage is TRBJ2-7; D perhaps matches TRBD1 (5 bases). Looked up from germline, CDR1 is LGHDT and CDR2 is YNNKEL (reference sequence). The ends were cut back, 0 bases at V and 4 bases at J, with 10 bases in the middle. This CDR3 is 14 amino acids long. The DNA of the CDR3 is TGTGCCAGCAGCCAAGAAGGGGAACGGTACGAGCAGTACTTC. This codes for CASSQEGERYEQYF.